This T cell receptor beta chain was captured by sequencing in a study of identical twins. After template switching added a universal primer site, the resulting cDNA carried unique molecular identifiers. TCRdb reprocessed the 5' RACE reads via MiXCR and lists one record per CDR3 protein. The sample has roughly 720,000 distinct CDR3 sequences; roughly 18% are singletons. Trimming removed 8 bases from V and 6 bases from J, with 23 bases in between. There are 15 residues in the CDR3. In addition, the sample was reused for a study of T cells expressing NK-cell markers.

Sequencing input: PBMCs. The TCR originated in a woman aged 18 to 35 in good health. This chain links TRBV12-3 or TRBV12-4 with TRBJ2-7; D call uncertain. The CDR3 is CASSTSWPSPGEQYF. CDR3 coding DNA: TGTGCCAGCTCGACCTCTTGGCCGTCCCCCGGCGAGCAGTACTTC.